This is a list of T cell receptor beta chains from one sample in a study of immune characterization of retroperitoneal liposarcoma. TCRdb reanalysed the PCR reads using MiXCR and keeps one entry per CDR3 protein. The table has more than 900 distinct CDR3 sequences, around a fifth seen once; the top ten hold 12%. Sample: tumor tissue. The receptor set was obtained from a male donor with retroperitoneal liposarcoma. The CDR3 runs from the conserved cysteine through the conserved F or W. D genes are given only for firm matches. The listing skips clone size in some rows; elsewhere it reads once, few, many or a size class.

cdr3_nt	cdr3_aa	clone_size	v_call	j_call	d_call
TGTGCCAGCAGTTTTGTGAACTACAATGAGCAGTTCTTC	CASSFVNYNEQFF	medium-sized	TRBV12-3/TRBV12-4	TRBJ2-1	-
TGTGCCAGCAGCCGACTAGCGGGAGTTGGTAATGAGCAGTACTTC	CASSRLAGVGNEQYF	medium-sized	TRBV6-5	TRBJ2-7	TRBD2
TGCGCCAGCAGCTACGTCTACGAGCAGTACTTC	CASSYVYEQYF	medium-sized	TRBV5-1	TRBJ2-7	-
TGTGCCAGCAGCACCCGGGACAGGGGCCAAAATGAGCAGTTCTTC	CASSTRDRGQNEQFF	-	TRBV5-4	TRBJ2-1	TRBD1
TGTGCCAGCACCCAAACTGGACTAGCGGGGAAAAGTTACGAGCAGTTCTTC	CASTQTGLAGKSYEQFF	-	TRBV27	TRBJ2-1	TRBD2
TGTGCCAGCAGTGATCCGGGACAGGGGGAATCCGAGCAGTACTTC	CASSDPGQGESEQYF	-	TRBV25-1	TRBJ2-7	TRBD1
TGTGCCAGCAGTTACGTGGCTAGCGAGACAGATACGCAGTATTTT	CASSYVASETDTQYF	-	TRBV6-6	TRBJ2-3	-
TGTGCCAGCAGCTTAGGTGGACTAGCGGGAGGCGCTAGCACAGATACGCAGTATTTT	CASSLGGLAGGASTDTQYF	-	TRBV7-2	TRBJ2-3	TRBD2
TGCGCCAGCATCCCTAGCGGGAGGGCCTACAATGAGCAGTTCTTC	CASIPSGRAYNEQFF	-	TRBV10-2	TRBJ2-1	TRBD2
TGTGCCAGCAGCCCAGTTGGGACAGCTAATTCACCCCTCCACTTT	CASSPVGTANSPLHF	-	TRBV9	TRBJ1-6	TRBD1
TGTGCCAGCAGCTTAGTGAGGGGCAGTGATACGCAGTATTTT	CASSLVRGSDTQYF	medium-sized	TRBV7-2	TRBJ2-3	-
TGTGCCAGCAGCCCCCGGACAGGGGGCGGCGAGCAGTACTTC	CASSPRTGGGEQYF	-	TRBV11-3	TRBJ2-7	TRBD1
TGTGCCAGCAGTGAAGGGGACCCAAGCTCCTACGAGCAGTTCTTC	CASSEGDPSSYEQFF	medium-sized	TRBV6-1	TRBJ2-1	-
TGTGCCAGCAGCTTTAGCGGGGGATCCTACGAGCAGTTCTTC	CASSFSGGSYEQFF	large	TRBV7-2	TRBJ2-1	TRBD2
TGTGCCAGCAGCTTTGGGGATATTAGCGGGAAAGAGACCCAGTACTTC	CASSFGDISGKETQYF	-	TRBV11-3	TRBJ2-5	TRBD2
TGTGCCATCAGTGGAACAGGGGGCCACGAGCAGTACTTC	CAISGTGGHEQYF	many	TRBV10-3	TRBJ2-7	TRBD1
TGTGCCAGCAGCCGCAACTACGAGCAGTACTTC	CASSRNYEQYF	once	TRBV12-3/TRBV12-4	TRBJ2-7	-
TGTGCCAGCAGTTTCGTAGGAGAGACCCAGTACTTC	CASSFVGETQYF	few	TRBV27	TRBJ2-5	-
TGTGCCAGCAGTGAGAGTACAGGGGTCGGCTACGAGCAGTACTTC	CASSESTGVGYEQYF	medium-sized	TRBV6-1	TRBJ2-7	TRBD1
TGTGCCAGCAGTCTCGGATATCGGGAGGCTCAAGAGACCCAGTACTTC	CASSLGYREAQETQYF	-	TRBV27	TRBJ2-5	TRBD2
TGCGCCAGCAGCCAAGACGACAGGGTAGTTGCCTACAATGAGCAGTTCTTC	CASSQDDRVVAYNEQFF	many	TRBV4-1	TRBJ2-1	TRBD1
TGTGCCAGCAGTGGGACTAGCGGGGGGGCAGAGACCCAGTACTTC	CASSGTSGGAETQYF	large	TRBV6-6	TRBJ2-5	TRBD2
TGTGCCAGCAGCCCCCAGCGGGGGGGCACAGATACGCAGTATTTT	CASSPQRGGTDTQYF	many	TRBV6-1	TRBJ2-3	TRBD2
TGTGCCAGCAGTTATGAGGGACTAGCGGGACCTTTAGGTGAGCAGTTCTTC	CASSYEGLAGPLGEQFF	few	TRBV6-9	TRBJ2-1	TRBD2
TGTGCCAGCAGCTTATTGAACGAGCAGTTCTTC	CASSLLNEQFF	medium-sized	TRBV7-2	TRBJ2-1	-
TGTGCCACCAGTGATTCGGGACAGGGGAAGGAAAAACTGTTTTTT	CATSDSGQGKEKLFF	medium-sized	TRBV24-1	TRBJ1-4	TRBD1
TGTGCCAGCAGAGGCGGGAGTGTGGGCACAGATACGCAGTATTTT	CASRGGSVGTDTQYF	-	TRBV6-5	TRBJ2-3	TRBD2
TGTGCCAGCAGTCTGGATGGAGGGGCCCTCTCCCAAGAGACCCAGTACTTC	CASSLDGGALSQETQYF	large	TRBV6-6	TRBJ2-5	-
TGTGCCAGCAGGATAGGACAGGGGACCACCTACGAGCAGTTCTTC	CASRIGQGTTYEQFF	large	TRBV6-1	TRBJ2-1	TRBD1
TGCGCCAGCAGTGAAACACCTCCCCCCGAGCAGTACTTC	CASSETPPPEQYF	large	TRBV10-2	TRBJ2-7	-
TGTGCCAGCAGCTTAGCGAGACTAGTTAGGGCCCAAGAGACCCAGTACTTC	CASSLARLVRAQETQYF	medium-sized	TRBV7-2	TRBJ2-5	-
TGTGCCAGCAGCTCTAGGTCTAGCGGGAGCAATGAGCAGTACTTC	CASSSRSSGSNEQYF	-	TRBV7-2	TRBJ2-7	TRBD2
TGTGCCAGCAGTGAATATGCGCTAGCCAGCTCCTACGAGCAGTTCTTC	CASSEYALASSYEQFF	large	TRBV6-1	TRBJ2-1	-
TGTGCCAGCAGCACGACTAGCGGGGGGTCCATGTCCTACGAGCAGTTCTTC	CASSTTSGGSMSYEQFF	medium-sized	TRBV7-6	TRBJ2-1	TRBD2
TGTGCCAGCAGCTTAGAGATGGGGGGAAACTACGAGCAGTACTTC	CASSLEMGGNYEQYF	large	TRBV7-2	TRBJ2-7	-
TGTGCCAGCAGACGCCTAACCGGGGAGCTGTTTTTT	CASRRLTGELFF	medium-sized	TRBV7-2	TRBJ2-2	-
TGTGCCAGCAGTGATGGGACAGGGGGTCACAATGAGCAGTTCTTC	CASSDGTGGHNEQFF	large	TRBV6-1	TRBJ2-1	TRBD1
TGTGCCAGCGTCTGGACAGGACGAGAGACCCAGTACTTC	CASVWTGRETQYF	large	TRBV6-1	TRBJ2-5	TRBD1
TGTGCCAGCAGCTGGGCCTTCGGGAGGGCCTACGAGCAGTTCTTC	CASSWAFGRAYEQFF	-	TRBV7-2	TRBJ2-1	TRBD2
TGTGCCAGCAGTCACGATGGAGAGACCCAGTACTTC	CASSHDGETQYF	few	TRBV6-9	TRBJ2-5	-
TGTGCCAGCAGCTTAGGCGGGAGCCGGTACTACGAGCAGTACTTC	CASSLGGSRYYEQYF	medium-sized	TRBV7-9	TRBJ2-7	TRBD2
TGTGCCAGCGTAACCGGGACAGGTTACACCGGGGAGCTGTTTTTT	CASVTGTGYTGELFF	medium-sized	TRBV6-1	TRBJ2-2	TRBD1
TGTGCCAGCAGAGAGGGACCAGCCAAAAACATTCAGTACTTC	CASREGPAKNIQYF	-	TRBV6-1	TRBJ2-4	-
TGTGCCAGCAGCCGGGACAGGGGTGAAAAACTGTTTTTT	CASSRDRGEKLFF	medium-sized	TRBV6-1	TRBJ1-4	TRBD1
TGTGCCAGCAGCTTAACTAGCGGGAGTGCCGAGCAGTTCTTC	CASSLTSGSAEQFF	large	TRBV7-2	TRBJ2-1	TRBD2
TGTGCCAGCAGCTTAGTTCGGGGCGACTCCTACGAGCAGTTCTTC	CASSLVRGDSYEQFF	-	TRBV11-1	TRBJ2-1	-
TGTGCCAGCAGCCCCGGGACTAGCGGGAGGATCCACGAGCAGTACTTC	CASSPGTSGRIHEQYF	medium-sized	TRBV7-2	TRBJ2-7	TRBD2